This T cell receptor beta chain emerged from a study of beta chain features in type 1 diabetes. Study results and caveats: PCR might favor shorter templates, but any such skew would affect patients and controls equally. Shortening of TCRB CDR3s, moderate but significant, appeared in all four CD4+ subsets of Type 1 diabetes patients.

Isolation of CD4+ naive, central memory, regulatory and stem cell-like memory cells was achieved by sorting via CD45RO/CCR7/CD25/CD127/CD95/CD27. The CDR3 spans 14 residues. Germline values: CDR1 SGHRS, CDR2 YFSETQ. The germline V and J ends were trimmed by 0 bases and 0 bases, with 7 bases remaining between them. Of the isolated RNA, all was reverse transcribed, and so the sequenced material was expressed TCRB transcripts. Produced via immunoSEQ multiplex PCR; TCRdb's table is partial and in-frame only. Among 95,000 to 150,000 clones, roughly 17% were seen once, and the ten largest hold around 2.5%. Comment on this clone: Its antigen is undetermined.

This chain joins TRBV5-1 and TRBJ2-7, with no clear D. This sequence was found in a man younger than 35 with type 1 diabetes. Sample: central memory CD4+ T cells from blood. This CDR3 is CASSLGHSSYEQYF. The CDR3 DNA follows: TGCGCCAGCAGCTTGGGTCATAGCTCCTACGAGCAGTACTTC.